This T cell receptor beta chain was documented in a study of neurological immune-mediated disorders. It was from 2 million PBMCs stored at -80 C that the unsorted libraries were obtained. This clonotype was seen repeatedly, ten times or more. What it binds is not known. Notes on the study in general: HTLV-1-associated myelopathy led in TCR clonal expansion, while multiple sclerosis ranked lowest, below healthy controls.

The germline V and J ends were trimmed by 0 bases and 5 bases, with 9 bases remaining between them. The CDR3 is 14 residues long. Germline values: CDR1 SGDLS, CDR2 YYNGEE. Template-switch 5'RACE cDNA synthesis added a 10-nucleotide unique molecular identifier. Every sequencing run produced over 160 million TCR-beta sequences that came from 15-18 subjects. TCRdb itself ran the 5' RACE reads through MiXCR, one entry per CDR3 protein. The sample shows 27,000 or so distinct CDR3 sequences, roughly 21% of them seen only once. This chain uses TRBV9 with TRBJ2-1; a weak D match, TRBD1 (6 bases). Material: PBMCs. This TCR was sampled from a woman aged 60 to 75 in good health. CDR3 sequence (DNA): TGTGCCAGCAGCGTAGGGAACAGGGACAATGAGCAGTTCTTC. Translation: CASSVGNRDNEQFF.